Listed here is a single TCR beta chain. Its matching antigen is unknown. This entry comes from a study of molecular identifiers for immune sequencing clone quantification. Notes on the study in general: Effector cells had over 98% of their molecules in clones above 20 RNA copies, while naive cells had under 1%.

The authors built bulk TCR libraries by previously described methods with listed TCR primers. In TCRdb, the PCR reads were re-called with MiXCR into one record per CDR3 protein. Counted here are 35,000 to 45,000 distinct CDR3 sequences, 15% to 20% occurring once; the ten biggest clones make up approximately 1%. V lost 3 bases and J lost 5, with 7 bases in between. Germline V CDR1 and CDR2: GTSNPN, SVGIG (reference sequence). This CDR3 is 12 amino acids long. In the sort, naive CD8 T cells were defined as CD8+CD4-CCR7+CD45RA+. The clonotype was recovered from a human donor in good health. Some libraries in this study had Jurkat cell RNA spiked in. Sequenced: naive CD8+ T cells from blood, with Jurkat cell RNA spiked in. Subset of the sample: FACS-sorted CD8+CD4-CCR7+CD45RA+ naive T cells. The chain joins TRBV30 to TRBJ2-2; TRBD1 might be the D (6 bases). The CDR3 loop is CAWSQGTGELFF. In DNA form, the CDR3 reads TGTGCCTGGAGCCAGGGGACCGGGGAGCTGTTTTTT.